This TCR beta chain was identified during a study of persistence of HIV-infected CD4 T cells. The immunoSEQ assay was version 4, run in survey mode. Clones were sequenced by immunoSEQ multiplex PCR, and TCRdb holds only the in-frame ones, with some missing. This table holds about 47,000 clones, more than 85% found once. The CDR3 is made up of 11 amino acids. The V gene lost 1 base and the J gene lost 5 bases, with 5 bases spanning the gap. The germline V gene encodes CDR1 DFQATT and CDR2 SNEGSKA (reference sequence). This clone was found once. The antigen remains undetermined. The sample contains more than one DNA sequence encoding this CDR3. Nonspecific anti-CD3/anti-CD28 bead stimulation represents the broad CD4+ T cell repertoire. Sorting of responding CD4+ T cells relied on upregulated CD40 ligand together with CD69. Before stimulation, PBMCs underwent CD8+ T cell depletion.

The chain links TRBV20-1 to TRBJ1-1, with unresolved D. The receptor was derived from an adult man with HIV who was CMV-seropositive. Source: CD4+ T cells sorted from PBMCs after 18-hour stimulation, taken from a patient who received antiretroviral therapy. For the CDR3, the DNA is TGCAGTGCTAGAGGTAGGACTGAAGCTTTCTTT. Translation gives CSARGRTEAFF.